This is a list of T cell receptor beta chains from one sample in a study of CD8 T cells in Susac syndrome. TCRdb reprocessed the immunoSEQ multiplex PCR reads with MiXCR, giving one entry per CDR3 protein. The data contain about 130,000 distinct CDR3 sequences, approximately 94% of them singletons. Specimen: CD4+ T cells from PBMCs. The receptor source for this set is a human donor with multiple sclerosis. Each CDR3 is given without its conserved first and last residue.

V gene,J gene,CDR3 protein
TRBV20-1,TRBJ2-1,SARTGGGEGSYNEQF
TRBV20-1,TRBJ2-5,SAREGRIQETQY
TRBV28,TRBJ2-7,ATTTGYEQY
TRBV4-1,TRBJ2-6,ASSFVLAESGANVLT
TRBV5-4,TRBJ2-5,ASSGGLAETQY
TRBV12-3/TRBV12-4,TRBJ2-7,ASSTRQANEQY
TRBV20-1,TRBJ2-7,SAPVLAPLSYEQY
TRBV20-1,TRBJ2-5,SAWTTSSAPQETQY
TRBV7-9,TRBJ1-3,ASSLDGQIGNTIY
TRBV4-1,TRBJ2-7,ASSPRQSYEQY
TRBV29-1,TRBJ2-5,SVVGPGETQY
TRBV12-3/TRBV12-4,TRBJ1-5,ASSGTGPNQPQH
TRBV29-1,TRBJ2-3,SVNPFSNTQY
TRBV15,TRBJ2-5,ATSSGDSLLQETQY
TRBV6-6,TRBJ2-3,ASKELGADTQY
TRBV29-1,TRBJ2-7,STRTAGYEQY
TRBV11-2,TRBJ1-1,ASSLTSGNTEAF
TRBV5-1,TRBJ2-1,ASSSPMFDEQF
TRBV20-1,TRBJ2-7,SAPRGGPRNEQY
TRBV23-1,TRBJ1-5,ASSQLSRVQR
TRBV30,TRBJ1-6,AWSHGPENSPLH
TRBV14,TRBJ2-7,ASRRSGDSYEQY
TRBV29-1,TRBJ2-7,SATSGAGSYEQY
TRBV4-1,TRBJ2-7,ASSQVSGGGISYEQY
TRBV4-2,TRBJ2-1,ASSPGGVDNEQF
TRBV3-1,TRBJ2-2,ASSLMVGRATGELF
TRBV5-4,TRBJ2-2,ASSHSRTSDNTGELF
TRBV9,TRBJ1-5,ASSVGTGRDVITPQH
TRBV25-1,TRBJ2-2,ASSEFRAGGELF
TRBV10-3,TRBJ2-5,AISGTLAGGLETQY
TRBV5-5,TRBJ2-7,ASSSIISEQY
TRBV4-1,TRBJ2-3,ASSKDSGSGDTQY
TRBV4-2,TRBJ1-5,ASSQPNQPQH
TRBV20-1,TRBJ2-3,SARILAGGEDTQY
TRBV19,TRBJ1-1,ASSIAGSNTEAF
TRBV5-1,TRBJ2-7,ASSLSDYEQY
TRBV5-4,TRBJ2-2,ASSSGLAGALAGELF
TRBV7-9,TRBJ1-3,ASRETGPVLGNTIY
TRBV3-1,TRBJ2-2,ASSQVQGYTGELF
TRBV10-3,TRBJ2-2,AISPASGTNTGELF
TRBV2,TRBJ1-6,ASSETTANSPLH
TRBV20-1,TRBJ1-6,SATGRGDLQALH
TRBV30,TRBJ1-1,AWKRAGGEAF
TRBV5-1,TRBJ2-5,ASSLRGREAQY
TRBV9,TRBJ2-5,ASSGPPGLGQETQY
TRBV12-3/TRBV12-4,TRBJ2-7,ASSRAAGYEQY
TRBV7-9,TRBJ1-3,ASSLGTLTDGNTIY
TRBV19,TRBJ1-1,ASSIGVFRQGNTEAF
TRBV12-3/TRBV12-4,TRBJ1-1,ASSLRLTGTLNTEAF
TRBV5-1,TRBJ2-1,ASSLAGGHYNEQF
TRBV7-6,TRBJ2-7,ASSLGGREQGEQY
TRBV3-1,TRBJ1-2,ASSHSDRADYGYT
TRBV3-1,TRBJ2-7,ASSQDWPYEQY
TRBV6-5,TRBJ2-5,ASSRPGQKETQY
TRBV5-1,TRBJ2-1,ASSFGQGYNEQF
TRBV5-1,TRBJ1-4,ASSLGAPGPRRANEKLF
TRBV28,TRBJ2-7,ASSAGGSLRYHEQY
TRBV20-1,TRBJ1-2,SAPLGGSYGYT